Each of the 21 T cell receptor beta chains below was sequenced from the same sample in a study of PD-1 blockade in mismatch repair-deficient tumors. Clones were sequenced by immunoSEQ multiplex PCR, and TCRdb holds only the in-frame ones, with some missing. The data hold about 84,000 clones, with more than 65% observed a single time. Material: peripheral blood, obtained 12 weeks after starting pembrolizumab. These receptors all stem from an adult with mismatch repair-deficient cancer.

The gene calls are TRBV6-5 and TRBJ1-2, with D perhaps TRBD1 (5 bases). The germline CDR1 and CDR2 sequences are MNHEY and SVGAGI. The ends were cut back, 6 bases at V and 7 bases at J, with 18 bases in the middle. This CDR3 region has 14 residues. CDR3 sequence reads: CASSSSGPDRGYTF. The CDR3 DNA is TGTGCCAGCAGCTCATCGGGACCGGATCGTGGCTACACCTTC.

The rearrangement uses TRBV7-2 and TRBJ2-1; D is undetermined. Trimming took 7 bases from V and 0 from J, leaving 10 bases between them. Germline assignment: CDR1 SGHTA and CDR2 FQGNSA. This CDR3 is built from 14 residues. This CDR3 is CASTRASSYNEQFF. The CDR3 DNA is TGTGCCAGCACCAGAGCTAGCTCCTACAATGAGCAGTTCTTC.

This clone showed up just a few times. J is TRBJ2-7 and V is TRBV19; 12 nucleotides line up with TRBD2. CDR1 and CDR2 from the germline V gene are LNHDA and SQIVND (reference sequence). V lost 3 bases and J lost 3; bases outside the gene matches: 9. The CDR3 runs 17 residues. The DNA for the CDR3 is TGTGCCAGTAGTATCTCCTATACTAGCGGGAGGCACTACGAGCAGTACTTC. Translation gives CASSISYTSGRHYEQYF. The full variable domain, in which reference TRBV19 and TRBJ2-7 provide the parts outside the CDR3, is DGGITQSPKYLFRKEGQNVTLSCEQNLNHDAMYWYRQDPGQGLRLIYYSQIVNDFQKGDIAEGYSVSREKKESFPLTVTSAQKNPTAFYLCASSISYTSGRHYEQYFGPGTRLTVT.

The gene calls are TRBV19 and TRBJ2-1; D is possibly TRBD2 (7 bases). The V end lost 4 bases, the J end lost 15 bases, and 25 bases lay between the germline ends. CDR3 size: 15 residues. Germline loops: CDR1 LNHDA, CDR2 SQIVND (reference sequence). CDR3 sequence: CASSTWGLGGEETFF. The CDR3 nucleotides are TGTGCCAGTAGTACATGGGGTCTAGGGGGGGAAGAGACGTTCTTC.

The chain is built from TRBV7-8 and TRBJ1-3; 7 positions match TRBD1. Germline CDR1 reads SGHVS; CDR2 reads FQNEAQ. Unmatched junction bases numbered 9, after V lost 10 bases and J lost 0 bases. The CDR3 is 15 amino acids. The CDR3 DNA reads TGTGCCACAAGGGACAGCGAAAACTCTGGAAACACCATATATTTT. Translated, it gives CATRDSENSGNTIYF.

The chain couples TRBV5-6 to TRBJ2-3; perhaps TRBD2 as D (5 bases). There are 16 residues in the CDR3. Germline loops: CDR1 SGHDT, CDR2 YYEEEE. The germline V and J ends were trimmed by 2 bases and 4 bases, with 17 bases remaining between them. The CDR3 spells CASSFSLTGRADTQYF. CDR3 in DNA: TGTGCCAGCAGCTTTTCCCTGACGGGAAGGGCAGATACGCAGTATTTT.

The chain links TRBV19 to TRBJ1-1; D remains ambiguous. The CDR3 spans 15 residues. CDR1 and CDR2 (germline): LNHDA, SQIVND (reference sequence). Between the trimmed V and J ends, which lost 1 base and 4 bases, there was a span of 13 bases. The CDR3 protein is CASSIGLGSPTEAFF. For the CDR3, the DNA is TGTGCCAGTAGTATAGGTCTGGGGAGCCCCACTGAAGCTTTCTTT.

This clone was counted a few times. CDR3 DNA sequence: TGTGCCAGCAACCCTAGCGGGACGGACCTTCGTGGGCAGTTCTTC. Protein: CASNPSGTDLRGQFF. The J gene is TRBJ2-1, the V gene TRBV6-1, with 9 bases lining up with TRBD2. With 7 bases clipped from V and 12 bases from J, the junction kept 16 bases outside the gene matches. Germline V gene lookup returns CDR1 MNHNS and CDR2 SASEGT. The CDR3 runs 15 residues.

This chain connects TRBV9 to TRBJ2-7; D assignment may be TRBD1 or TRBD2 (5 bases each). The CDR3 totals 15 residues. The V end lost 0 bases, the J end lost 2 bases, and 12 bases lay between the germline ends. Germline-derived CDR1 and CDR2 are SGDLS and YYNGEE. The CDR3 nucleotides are TGTGCCAGCAGCGTAGATGGGGCGGGCACCTACGAGCAGTACTTC. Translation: CASSVDGAGTYEQYF.

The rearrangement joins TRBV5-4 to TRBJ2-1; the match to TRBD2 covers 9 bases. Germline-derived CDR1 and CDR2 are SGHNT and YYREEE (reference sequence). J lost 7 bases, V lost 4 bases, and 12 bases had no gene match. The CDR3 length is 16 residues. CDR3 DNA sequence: TGTGCCAGCAGCCCGGGAGCGGGAGGTCTGTTTAATGAGCAGTTCTTC. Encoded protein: CASSPGAGGLFNEQFF. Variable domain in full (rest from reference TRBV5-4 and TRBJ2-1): ETGVTQSPTHLIKTRGQQVTLRCSSQSGHNTVSWYQQALGQGPQFIFQYYREEENGRGNFPPRFSGLQFPNYSSELNVNALELDDSALYLCASSPGAGGLFNEQFFGPGTRLTVL.

The CDR3 is CAWSASRVGTEAFF. The CDR3 bases are TGTGCCTGGAGTGCATCAAGGGTAGGGACTGAAGCTTTCTTT. The chain is built from TRBV30 and TRBJ1-1, with no clear D. The germline V and J ends were trimmed by 1 base and 5 bases, with 14 bases remaining between them. The CDR3 contains 14 residues. CDR1 is GTSNPN and CDR2 is SVGIG in the germline V gene (reference sequence).

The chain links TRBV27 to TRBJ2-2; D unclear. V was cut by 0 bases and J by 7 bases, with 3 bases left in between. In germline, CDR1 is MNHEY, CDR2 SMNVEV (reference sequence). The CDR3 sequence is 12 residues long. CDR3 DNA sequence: TGTGCCAGCAGTTTATCGGACGGGGAGCTGTTTTTT. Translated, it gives CASSLSDGELFF.

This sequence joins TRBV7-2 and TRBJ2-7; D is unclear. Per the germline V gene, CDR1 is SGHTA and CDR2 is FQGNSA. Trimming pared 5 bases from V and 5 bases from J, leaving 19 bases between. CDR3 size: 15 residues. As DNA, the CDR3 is TGTGCCAGCAGCACCGCCGGACGGGCTGCTCACGAGCAGTACTTC. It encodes CASSTAGRAAHEQYF.

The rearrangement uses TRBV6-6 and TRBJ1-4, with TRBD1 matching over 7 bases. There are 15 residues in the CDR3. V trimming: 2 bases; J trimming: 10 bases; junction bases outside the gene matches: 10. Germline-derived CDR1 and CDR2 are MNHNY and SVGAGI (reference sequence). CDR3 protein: CASSYGRTGEVKLFF. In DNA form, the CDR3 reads TGTGCCAGCAGTTACGGTAGAACAGGGGAGGTAAAACTGTTTTTT.

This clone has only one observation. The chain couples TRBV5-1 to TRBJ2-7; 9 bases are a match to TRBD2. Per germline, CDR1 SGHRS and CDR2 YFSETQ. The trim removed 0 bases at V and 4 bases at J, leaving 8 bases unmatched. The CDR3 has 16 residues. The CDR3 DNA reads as TGCGCCAGCAGCTTGGCCCGGGCTAGCGGGGATTACGAGCAGTACTTC. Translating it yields CASSLARASGDYEQYF.

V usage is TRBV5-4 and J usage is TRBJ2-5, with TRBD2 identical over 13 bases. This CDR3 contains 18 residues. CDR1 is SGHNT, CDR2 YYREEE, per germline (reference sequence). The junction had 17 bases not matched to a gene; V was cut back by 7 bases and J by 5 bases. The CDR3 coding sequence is TGTGCCAGCTCTTCCGGGACTAGCGGGAATAGGGGCATCGAGACCCAGTACTTC. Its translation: CASSSGTSGNRGIETQYF.

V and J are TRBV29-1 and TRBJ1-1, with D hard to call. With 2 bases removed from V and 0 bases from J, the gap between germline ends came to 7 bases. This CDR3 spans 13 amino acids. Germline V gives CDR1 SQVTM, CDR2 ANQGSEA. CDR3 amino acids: CSVERDVNTEAFF. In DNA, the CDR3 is TGCAGCGTTGAAAGGGATGTGAACACTGAAGCTTTCTTT. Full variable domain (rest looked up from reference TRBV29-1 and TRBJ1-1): SAVISQKPSRDICQRGTSLTIQCQVDSQVTMMFWYRQQPGQSLTLIATANQGSEATYESGFVIDKFPISRPNLTFSTLTVSNMSPEDSSIYLCSVERDVNTEAFFGQGTRLTVV.

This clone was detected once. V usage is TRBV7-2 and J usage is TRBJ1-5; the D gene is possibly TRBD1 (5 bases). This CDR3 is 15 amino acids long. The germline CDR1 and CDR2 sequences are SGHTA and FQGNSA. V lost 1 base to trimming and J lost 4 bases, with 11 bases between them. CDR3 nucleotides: TGTGCCAGCAGCTTAGATGGGGGGATTAATCAGCCCCAGCATTTT. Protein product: CASSLDGGINQPQHF.

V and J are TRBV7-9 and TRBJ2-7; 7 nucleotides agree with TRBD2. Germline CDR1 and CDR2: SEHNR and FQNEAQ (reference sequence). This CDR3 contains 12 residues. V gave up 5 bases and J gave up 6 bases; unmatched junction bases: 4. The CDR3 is CASSLGTTEQYF. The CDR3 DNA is TGTGCCAGCAGCCTGGGGACTACCGAGCAGTACTTC.

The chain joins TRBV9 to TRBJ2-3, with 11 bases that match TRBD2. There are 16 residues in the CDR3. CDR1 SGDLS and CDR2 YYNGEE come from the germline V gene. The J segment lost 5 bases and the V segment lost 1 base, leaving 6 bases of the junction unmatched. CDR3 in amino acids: CASSVSTSGSGDTQYF. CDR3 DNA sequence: TGTGCCAGCAGCGTAAGTACTAGCGGGAGTGGAGATACGCAGTATTTT.

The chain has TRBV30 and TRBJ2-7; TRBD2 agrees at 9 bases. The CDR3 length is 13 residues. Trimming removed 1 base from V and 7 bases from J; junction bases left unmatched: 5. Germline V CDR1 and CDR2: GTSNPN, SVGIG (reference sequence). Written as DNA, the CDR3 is TGTGCCTGGAGTGCTAGCGGGGACGGGGAGCAGTACTTC. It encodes CAWSASGDGEQYF.